A selection of T cell receptor beta chains follows, all from one sample in a study of T cells in Graves' hyperthyroidism and ophthalmopathy. One entry per CDR3 protein results from TCRdb running MiXCR on the multiplex PCR reads. The sample lists 340,000 or so distinct CDR3 sequences; approximately 15% were seen once. Specimen: blood. These receptors all come from a man aged 30 to 45 with Graves' hyperthyroidism. Both conserved end residues are part of each CDR3. The size of a clone is reported for some rows only, either as once, few or many, or as a class for expanded clones.

.	TRBV4-1	CASSHLSGISYEQYF
many	TRBV2	CASSLQGGEQFF
many	TRBV10-3	CAISEGGSNYEQYF
many	TRBV5-1	CASSLGGDTLYF
.	TRBV5-1	CASSVKGGETQYF
.	TRBV4-1	CASSQDSGPGQGRLTEAFF
few	TRBV20-1	CSARKFSGEGDSAPDIQHNEQFF
.	TRBV18	CASTTTGQETQYF
few	TRBV7-9	CASSPTGASSYEQYF
few	TRBV30	CAWSVGQLLMTQYF
few	TRBV29-1	CSVVLPPPNTGELFF
many	TRBV7-9	CASSLTGTNNEQFF
.	TRBV30	CASRQDGYNEQFF
once	TRBV30	CAWSEGSNYGYTF
.	TRBV6-1	CASSEFTVNTGELFF
many	TRBV11-2	CASSVSGMATGELFF
.	TRBV12-3/TRBV12-4	CASSTIESSAKNIQYF
many	TRBV20-1	CSARPGTNTDTQYF
many	TRBV5-1	CASSRAPGLAGPYEQYF
few	TRBV14	CASSQAGPNEQFF
many	TRBV2	CASSEETSGAYNEQFF
.	TRBV19	CASRTGGGRDNEQFF
few	TRBV6-1	CASSDPGLRRADTQYF
few	TRBV9	CASSVASSNTGELFF
many	TRBV20-1	CSASQATFNTEAFF
many	TRBV12-3/TRBV12-4	CASRTTGPGANEQFF
.	TRBV7-9	CASSLGGTPEEQFF
.	TRBV7-2	CASSFATVNYTF
.	TRBV5-6	CASSPSGSNNEQFF
.	TRBV7-2	CASSLVTGTGYNSPLHF
few	TRBV15	CATSKGLAASTDTQYF
few	TRBV2	CASREGQHSGNTIYF
.	TRBV12-3/TRBV12-4	CASSFSGNEAFF
few	TRBV4-1	CASSQYSSGKVGDTQYF
.	TRBV30	CAWSGGQTEAFF
.	TRBV6-1	CASSLGNYQPQHF
few	TRBV5-1	CASSPEGGPLYETQYF
many	TRBV2	CASSDGTSGPQETQYF
many	TRBV12-3/TRBV12-4	CASSPSGSRYYEQYF
few	TRBV25-1	CASSEGSGSSYEQYF
few	TRBV30	CAWSARGNEQFF
.	TRBV24-1	CATSGSGDGQPQHF
.	TRBV24-1	CATSDFGGSGYTF
few	TRBV5-8	CASSKTPSSYNEQFF
many	TRBV11-2	CASTPGGLAGETQYF
many	TRBV7-2	CASNIPRGRKIGAFF
.	TRBV5-1	CASSQDSFNEKLFF
.	TRBV28	CASSTRGTINEKLSF
many	TRBV6-2/TRBV6-3	CASSIGWGPSAGYTF
.	TRBV7-9	CASSSADLTDTQYF
few	TRBV19	CASSWTGDSNQPQHF
few	TRBV28	CASRLWAGRNYGYTF
many	TRBV12-3/TRBV12-4	CASSLVSAGELFF
few	TRBV18	CASSPGPRLGQYF
few	TRBV7-2	CASSFSGGDRDTQYF
few	TRBV11-2	CASSRTPGEQFF
many	TRBV18	CASSPRSWYLNTEAFF
many	TRBV12-3/TRBV12-4	CASSFSRNQPQHF
many	TRBV10-1	CASSGASGSNEQFF
.	TRBV7-3	CASSLPTLGDGEQFF